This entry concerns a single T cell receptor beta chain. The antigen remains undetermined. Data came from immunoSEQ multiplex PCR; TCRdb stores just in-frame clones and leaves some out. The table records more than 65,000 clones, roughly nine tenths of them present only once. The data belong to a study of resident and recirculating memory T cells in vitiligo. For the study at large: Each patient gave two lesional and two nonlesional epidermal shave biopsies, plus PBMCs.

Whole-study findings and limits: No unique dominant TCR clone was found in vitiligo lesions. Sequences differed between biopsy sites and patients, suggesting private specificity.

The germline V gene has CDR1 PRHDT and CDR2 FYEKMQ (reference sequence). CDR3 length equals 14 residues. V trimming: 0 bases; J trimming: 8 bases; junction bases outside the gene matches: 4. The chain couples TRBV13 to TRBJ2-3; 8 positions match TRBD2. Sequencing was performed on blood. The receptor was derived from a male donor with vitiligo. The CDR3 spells CASSLGGREGTQYF. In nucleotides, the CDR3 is TGTGCCAGCAGCTTAGGCGGCCGGGAGGGTACGCAGTATTTT.